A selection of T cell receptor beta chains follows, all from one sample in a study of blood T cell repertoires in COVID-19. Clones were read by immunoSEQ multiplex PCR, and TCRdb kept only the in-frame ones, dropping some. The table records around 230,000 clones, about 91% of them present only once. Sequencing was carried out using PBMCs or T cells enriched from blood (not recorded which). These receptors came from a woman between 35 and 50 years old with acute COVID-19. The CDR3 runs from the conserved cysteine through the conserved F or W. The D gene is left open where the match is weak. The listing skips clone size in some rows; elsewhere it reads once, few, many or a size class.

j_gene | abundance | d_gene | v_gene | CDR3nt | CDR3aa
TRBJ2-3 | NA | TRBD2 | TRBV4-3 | TGCGCCAGCAGCCGGCCGGGAGGAGATACGCAGTATTTT | CASSRPGGDTQYF
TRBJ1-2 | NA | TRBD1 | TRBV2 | TGTGCCAGCAGTCAAACCGGGACAGGAGAGCTCTATGGCTACACCTTC | CASSQTGTGELYGYTF
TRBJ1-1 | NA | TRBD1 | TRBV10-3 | TGTGCCATCAGTAATATCGGGCAGGGGGTGAACACTGAAGCTTTCTTT | CAISNIGQGVNTEAFF
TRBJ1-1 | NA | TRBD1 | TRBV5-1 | TGCGCCAGCAGCTTGTACTTCCTGCCAGGGGGCGGTGGCACTGAAGCTTTCTTT | CASSLYFLPGGGGTEAFF
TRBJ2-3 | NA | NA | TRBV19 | TGTGCCAGCAAAGACACACCAGGCACAGATACGCAGTATTTT | CASKDTPGTDTQYF
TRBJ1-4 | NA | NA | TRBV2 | TGTGCCAGCAGCGGGGAGACTAATGAAAAACTGTTTTTT | CASSGETNEKLFF
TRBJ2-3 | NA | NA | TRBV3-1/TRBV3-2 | TGTGCCAGCAGCCCTCCGGGGAATACGCAGTATTTT | CASSPPGNTQYF
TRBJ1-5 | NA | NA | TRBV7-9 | TGTGCCAGCAGCCCCGGGAACAGCAATCAGCCCCAGCATTTT | CASSPGNSNQPQHF
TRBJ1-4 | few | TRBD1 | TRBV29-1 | TGCAGCGCCTATTTGGACCACAGGGGGCGCGCTGAAAAACTGTTTTTT | CSAYLDHRGRAEKLFF
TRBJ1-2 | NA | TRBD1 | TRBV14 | TGTGCCAGCAGCCGGAACGGACAGGGGTTTTATGGCTACACCTTC | CASSRNGQGFYGYTF
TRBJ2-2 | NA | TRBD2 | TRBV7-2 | TGTGCCAGCAGGCAGGCTAGCGGGAACACCGGGGAGCTGTTTTTT | CASRQASGNTGELFF
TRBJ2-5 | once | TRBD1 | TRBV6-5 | TGTGCCAGGGCCCGGGACAGGGGAGAGACCCAGTACTTC | CARARDRGETQYF
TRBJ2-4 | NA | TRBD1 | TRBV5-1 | TGCGCCAGCAGCTTGGGACAGGGAACAGGGTCCAAAAACATTCAGTACTTC | CASSLGQGTGSKNIQYF
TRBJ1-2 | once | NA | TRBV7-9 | TGTGCCAGCAGCTTAAGAGATCTCCGTGGCTACACCTTC | CASSLRDLRGYTF
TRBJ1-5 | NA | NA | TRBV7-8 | TGTGCCAGCAGTCGTTCCGGTTCCATCAATCAGCCCCAGCATTTT | CASSRSGSINQPQHF
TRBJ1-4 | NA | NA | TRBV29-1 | NA | CSVGQGTWMFF
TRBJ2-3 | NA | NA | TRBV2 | TGTGCCAGCAGTGAAATAGGCGGGACAGCTACCCTCACAGATACGCAGTATTTT | CASSEIGGTATLTDTQYF
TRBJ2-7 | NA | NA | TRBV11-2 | TGTGCCAGCAGCTTCAGAACAGGGTTCACCTACGAGCAGTACTTC | CASSFRTGFTYEQYF
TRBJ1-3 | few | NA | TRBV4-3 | TGCGCCAGCAGCCAAGAGGGTGAGGGATCTGGAAACACCATATATTTT | CASSQEGEGSGNTIYF
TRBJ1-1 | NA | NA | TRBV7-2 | TGTGCCAGCAGCTTACAGGGAAGCACTGAAGCTTTCTTT | CASSLQGSTEAFF
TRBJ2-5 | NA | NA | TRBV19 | TGTGCCAGTAGTATCACAGGACAAGAGACCCAGTACTTC | CASSITGQETQYF
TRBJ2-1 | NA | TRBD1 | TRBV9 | TGTGCCAGCAGCGGAAACAGGGGCAGCTCCTACAATGAGCAGTTCTTC | CASSGNRGSSYNEQFF
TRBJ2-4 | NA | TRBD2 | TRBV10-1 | TGCGCCAGCAGTAAAACTAGCGGGGGATCCAAAAACATTCAGTACTTC | CASSKTSGGSKNIQYF
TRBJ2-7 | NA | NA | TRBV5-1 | TGCGCCAGCAGCTTGAGGTCAGGCGCCTACGAGCAGTACTTC | CASSLRSGAYEQYF
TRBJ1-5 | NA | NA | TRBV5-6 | TGTGCCAGCAGCCTCCAAGGAGCTAGCAATCAGCCCCAGCATTTT | CASSLQGASNQPQHF
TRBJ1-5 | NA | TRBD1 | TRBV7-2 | TGTGCCAGCAGTTCTGACAGGGGGGATCAGCCCCAGCATTTT | CASSSDRGDQPQHF
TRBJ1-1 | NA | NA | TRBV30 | TGTGCCTGGAGTCAGACTGAAGCTTTCTTT | CAWSQTEAFF
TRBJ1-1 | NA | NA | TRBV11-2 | TGTGCCAGCAGCTTAGTGGTGGGGCGTCTCACTGAAGCTTTCTTT | CASSLVVGRLTEAFF
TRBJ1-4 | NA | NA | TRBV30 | TGTGCCTGGAGTGTAGCAGGGTTGATGACTAATGAAAAACTGTTTTTT | CAWSVAGLMTNEKLFF
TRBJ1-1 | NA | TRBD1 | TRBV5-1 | TGCGCCAGCAGCTCTAAGACAGGGTCTAACACTGAAGCTTTCTTT | CASSSKTGSNTEAFF
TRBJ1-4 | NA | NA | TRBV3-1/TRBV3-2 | TGTGCCAGCAGCCAAGTTGCAGGGGTGGATGAAAAACTGTTTTTT | CASSQVAGVDEKLFF
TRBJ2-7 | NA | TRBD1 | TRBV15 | TGTGCCACCAGCACACGCCGGGACAGCTCTTCCTACGAGCAGTACTTC | CATSTRRDSSSYEQYF
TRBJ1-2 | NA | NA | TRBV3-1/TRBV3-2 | TGTGCCAGCAGCCAAAGGCACAGCTCGTATGGCTACACCTTC | CASSQRHSSYGYTF
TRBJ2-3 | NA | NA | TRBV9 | TGTGCCAGCAGCGTAGGTCTAGAATCGGCAGGCACAGATACGCAGTATTTT | CASSVGLESAGTDTQYF
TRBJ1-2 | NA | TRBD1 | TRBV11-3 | TGTGCCAGCAGCTTATCTTCAGGGGGCGGCTACACCTTC | CASSLSSGGGYTF
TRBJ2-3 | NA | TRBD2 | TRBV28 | TGTGCCAGCAGTACGGGGACTAGTACACTGCGAGATACGCAGTATTTT | CASSTGTSTLRDTQYF
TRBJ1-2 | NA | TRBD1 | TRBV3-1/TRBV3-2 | TGTGCCAGCAGCCCGGAGACAGGGAGGTATGGCTACACCTTC | CASSPETGRYGYTF
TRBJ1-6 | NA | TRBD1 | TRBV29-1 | TGCAGCGTTCACGGACAGGAGAATTCACCCCTCCACTTT | CSVHGQENSPLHF
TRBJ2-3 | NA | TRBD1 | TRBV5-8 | TGTGCCAGCAGCTCTGGACAGGTCACAGATACGCAGTATTTT | CASSSGQVTDTQYF
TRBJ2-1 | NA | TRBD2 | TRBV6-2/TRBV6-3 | TGTGCCAGCAGTTCCGCGGGACTAGCGGGATCCTACAATGAGCAGTTCTTC | CASSSAGLAGSYNEQFF
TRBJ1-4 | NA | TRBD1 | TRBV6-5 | TGTGCCAGCAGGACAGGGGGCGCTTGGGGTGAAAAACTGTTTTTT | CASRTGGAWGEKLFF
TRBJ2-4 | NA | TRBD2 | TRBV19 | TGTGCCAGTAGTACCGGCGGGACTACACTCAGGCTCATTCAGTACTTC | CASSTGGTTLRLIQYF
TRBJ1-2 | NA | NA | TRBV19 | TGTGCCAGTAGTATAGATCGCGGAAACTATGGCTACACCTTC | CASSIDRGNYGYTF
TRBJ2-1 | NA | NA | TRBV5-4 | TGTGCCAGCAGCTTGGCCGGCGCTAGTCACGGTGAGCAGTTCTTC | CASSLAGASHGEQFF
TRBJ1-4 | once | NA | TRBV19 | TGTGCCAGTAGTATCGAAAGATTCCACCCGGCAACTAATGAAAAACTGTTTTTT | CASSIERFHPATNEKLFF
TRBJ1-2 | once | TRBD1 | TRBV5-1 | TGCGCCAGCAGCTCCACAGGGGCCCTTAACTATGGCTACACCTTC | CASSSTGALNYGYTF
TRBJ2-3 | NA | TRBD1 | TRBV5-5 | TGTGCCAGCAGCGAAACCGGGACAGGGGGAGATACGCAGTATTTT | CASSETGTGGDTQYF
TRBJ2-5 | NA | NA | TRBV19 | TGTGCCAGTAGTGACACGGACAGACTCCAAGAGACCCAGTACTTC | CASSDTDRLQETQYF
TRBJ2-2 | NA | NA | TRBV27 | TGTGCCAGCAGTCACACCTTGGGGGGAACCGGGGAGCTGTTTTTT | CASSHTLGGTGELFF
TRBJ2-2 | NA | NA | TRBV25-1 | TGTGCCAGCAGTGAATTCGACAGGACCGGGGAGCTGTTTTTT | CASSEFDRTGELFF
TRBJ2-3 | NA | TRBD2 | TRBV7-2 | TGTGCCAGCAGCTTAGTGGGAGGGCCATCAGATACGCAGTATTTT | CASSLVGGPSDTQYF
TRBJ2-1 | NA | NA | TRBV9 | TGTGCCAGCAGCGTAGCGGGAGTATCTGACAATGAGCAGTTCTTC | CASSVAGVSDNEQFF
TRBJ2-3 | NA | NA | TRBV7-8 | TGTGCCAGCAGCCGAGAAAGGGGAGATACGCAGTATTTT | CASSRERGDTQYF
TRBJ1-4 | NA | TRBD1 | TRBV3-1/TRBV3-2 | TGTGCCAGCAGCTCCGGTCCAGGGGGTGAAAAACTGTTTTTT | CASSSGPGGEKLFF
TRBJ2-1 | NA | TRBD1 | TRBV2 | TGTGCCAGCAGCGCGACAGGGGGCTACAATGAGCAGTTCTTC | CASSATGGYNEQFF
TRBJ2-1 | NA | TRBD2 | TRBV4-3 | TGCGCCAGCAGCCTACTAGCGGGAGGGCCCTCGGAGAACAATGAGCAGTTCTTC | CASSLLAGGPSENNEQFF
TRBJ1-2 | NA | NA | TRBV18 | TGTGCCAGCTCACCACCCAGGGGAACCGATGGCTACACCTTC | CASSPPRGTDGYTF